The sequence of this T cell receptor (beta chain) was determined in a study of blood T cell repertoires in COVID-19. Whole-study context: Acute-phase and convalescent COVID-19 samples originated in the United States, Italy and Spain. Sample material is recorded as cDNA or gDNA derived from T cells, B-cell-depleted T cells, or PBMCs.

This clone appeared a few times. The assay was immunoSEQ multiplex PCR, and TCRdb's table has in-frame clones only and misses some. The profile covers tens of thousands of clones, with around 80% appearing a single time and under 11% taken by the ten largest. Germline CDR1 is SGHTA and CDR2 is FQGTGA. V was trimmed by 1 base and J by 8 bases, leaving 6 bases between them. The CDR3 is 13 residues long. Sequencing was performed on peripheral blood. This clonotype originated in a man in his 60s with acute or convalescent COVID-19. This sequence joins TRBV7-3 and TRBJ1-6; D remains ambiguous. The DNA for the CDR3 is TGTGCCAGCAGCTTAATGAGGGATTCACCCCTCCACTTT. It specifies CASSLMRDSPLHF.